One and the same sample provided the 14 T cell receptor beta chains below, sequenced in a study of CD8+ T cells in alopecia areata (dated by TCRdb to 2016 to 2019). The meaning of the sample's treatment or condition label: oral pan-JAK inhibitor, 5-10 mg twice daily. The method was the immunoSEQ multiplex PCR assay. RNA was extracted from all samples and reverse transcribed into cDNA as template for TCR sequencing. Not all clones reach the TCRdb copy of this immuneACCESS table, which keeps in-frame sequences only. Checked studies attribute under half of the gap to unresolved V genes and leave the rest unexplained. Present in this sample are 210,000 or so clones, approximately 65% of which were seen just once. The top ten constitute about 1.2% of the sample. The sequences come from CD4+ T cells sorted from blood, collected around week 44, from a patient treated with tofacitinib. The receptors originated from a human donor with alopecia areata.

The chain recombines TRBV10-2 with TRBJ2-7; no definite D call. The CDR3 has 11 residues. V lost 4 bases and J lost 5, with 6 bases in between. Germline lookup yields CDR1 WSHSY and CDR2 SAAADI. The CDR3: CASSGSDEQYF. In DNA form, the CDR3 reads TGCGCCAGCAGTGGAAGCGACGAGCAGTACTTC.

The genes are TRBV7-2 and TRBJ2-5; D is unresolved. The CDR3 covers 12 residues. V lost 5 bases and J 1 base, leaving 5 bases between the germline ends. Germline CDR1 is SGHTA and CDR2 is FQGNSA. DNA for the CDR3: TGTGCCAGCAGCGAGTTCCAAGAGACCCAGTACTTC. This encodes CASSEFQETQYF. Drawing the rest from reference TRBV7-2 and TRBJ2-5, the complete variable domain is GAGVSQSPSNKVTEKGKDVELRCDPISGHTALYWYRQSLGQGLEFLIYFQGNSAPDKSGLPSDRFSAERTGGSVSTLTIQRTQQEDSAVYLCASSEFQETQYFGPGTRLLVL.

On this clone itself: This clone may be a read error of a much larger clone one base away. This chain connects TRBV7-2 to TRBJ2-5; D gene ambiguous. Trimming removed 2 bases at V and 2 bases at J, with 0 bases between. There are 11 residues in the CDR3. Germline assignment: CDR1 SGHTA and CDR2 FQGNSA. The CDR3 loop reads CASSLQETQYF. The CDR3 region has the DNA TGTGCCAGCAGCTTACAAGAGACCCAGTACTTC.

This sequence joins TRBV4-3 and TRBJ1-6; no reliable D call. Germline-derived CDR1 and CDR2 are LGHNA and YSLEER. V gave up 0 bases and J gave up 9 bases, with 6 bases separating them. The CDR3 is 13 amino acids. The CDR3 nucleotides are TGCGCCAGCAGCCAAGATAGTTCTTCACCCCTCCACTTT. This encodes CASSQDSSSPLHF.

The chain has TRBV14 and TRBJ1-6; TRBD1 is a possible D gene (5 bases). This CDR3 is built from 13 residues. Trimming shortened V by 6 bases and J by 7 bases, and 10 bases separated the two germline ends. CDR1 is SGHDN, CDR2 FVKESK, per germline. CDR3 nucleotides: TGTGCCAGCAGGGGACGGCTGAATTCACCCCTCCACTTT. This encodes CASRGRLNSPLHF. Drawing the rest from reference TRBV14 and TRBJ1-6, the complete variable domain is EAGVTQFPSHSVIEKGQTVTLRCDPISGHDNLYWYRRVMGKEIKFLLHFVKESKQDESGMPNNRFLAERTGGTYSTLKVQPAELEDSGVYFCASRGRLNSPLHFGNGTRLTVT.

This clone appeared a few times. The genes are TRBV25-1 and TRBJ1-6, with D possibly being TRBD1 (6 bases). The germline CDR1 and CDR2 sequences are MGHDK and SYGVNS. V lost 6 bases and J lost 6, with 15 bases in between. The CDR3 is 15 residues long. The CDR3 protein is CASRKTDSSNSPLHF. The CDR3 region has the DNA TGTGCCAGCAGAAAAACGGACAGTTCTAATTCACCCCTCCACTTT.

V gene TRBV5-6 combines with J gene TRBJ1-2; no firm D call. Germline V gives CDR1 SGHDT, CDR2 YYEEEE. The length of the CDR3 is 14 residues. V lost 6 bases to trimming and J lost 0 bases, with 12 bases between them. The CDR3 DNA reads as TGTGCCAGCACCCCCCGAGGAGCTAACTATGGCTACACCTTC. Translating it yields CASTPRGANYGYTF.

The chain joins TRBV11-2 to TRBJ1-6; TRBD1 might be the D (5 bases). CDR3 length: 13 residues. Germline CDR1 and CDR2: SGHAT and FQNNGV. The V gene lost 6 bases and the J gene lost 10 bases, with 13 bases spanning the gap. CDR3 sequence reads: CASSIGAGSPLHF. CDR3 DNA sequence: TGTGCCAGCAGTATAGGGGCGGGGTCACCCCTCCACTTT.

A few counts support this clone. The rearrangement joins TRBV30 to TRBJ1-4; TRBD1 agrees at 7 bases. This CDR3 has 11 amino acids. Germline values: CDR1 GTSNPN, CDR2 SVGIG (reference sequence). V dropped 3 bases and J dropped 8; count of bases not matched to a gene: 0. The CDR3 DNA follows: TGTGCCTGGAGGGACAGGGAAAAACTGTTTTTT. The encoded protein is CAWRDREKLFF.

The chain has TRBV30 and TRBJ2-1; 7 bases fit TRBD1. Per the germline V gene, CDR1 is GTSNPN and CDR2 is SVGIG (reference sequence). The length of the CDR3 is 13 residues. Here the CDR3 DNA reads TGTGCACCGGGACAGTCTGATTTTGGTGAGCAGTTCTTC. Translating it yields CAPGQSDFGEQFF.

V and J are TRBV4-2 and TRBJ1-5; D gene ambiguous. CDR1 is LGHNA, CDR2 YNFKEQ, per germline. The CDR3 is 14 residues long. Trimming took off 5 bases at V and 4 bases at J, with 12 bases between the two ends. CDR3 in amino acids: CASSGTLGNQPQHF. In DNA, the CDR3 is TGTGCCAGCAGCGGAACCTTGGGGAATCAGCCCCAGCATTTT.

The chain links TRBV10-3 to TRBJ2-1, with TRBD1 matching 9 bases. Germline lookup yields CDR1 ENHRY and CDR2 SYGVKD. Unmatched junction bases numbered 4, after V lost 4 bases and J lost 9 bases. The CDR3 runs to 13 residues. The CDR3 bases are TGTGCCATCAGTGGGACAGGGGAAGGTGAGCAGTTCTTC. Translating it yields CAISGTGEGEQFF.

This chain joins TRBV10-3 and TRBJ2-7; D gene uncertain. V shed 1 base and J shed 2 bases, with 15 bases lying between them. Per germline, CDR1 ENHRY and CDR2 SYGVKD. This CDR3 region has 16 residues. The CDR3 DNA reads TGTGCCATCAGTGAGTACCGGGCCCTAAAGACCTACGAGCAGTACTTC. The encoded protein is CAISEYRALKTYEQYF.

The CDR3 sequence is CASSGAILATDTQYF. In DNA, the CDR3 is TGTGCCAGCAGTGGTGCTATACTAGCCACAGATACGCAGTATTTT. The chain has TRBV2 and TRBJ2-3; the D gene is possibly TRBD2 (6 bases). Looked up from germline, CDR1 is SNHLY and CDR2 is FYNNEI. The CDR3 is made up of 15 amino acids. The V and J ends lost 4 bases and 2 bases respectively, with 13 bases between them.